The clone carrying this T cell receptor (beta chain) occurred once. Enrolled during active infection, Seattle patients were then followed longitudinally. In the study's own analysis: Quantification of nucleated cells was approximated via reference gene primer amplification. Libraries were prepared by immunoSEQ multiplex PCR; TCRdb keeps only in-frame clonotypes and omits some of them. V, J and clone size derive from that table, while D and trimming were established from the DNA sequence. The sample yields roughly 78,000 clones, 65% to 85% seen once. V was shortened by 0 bases and J by 7 bases, with 10 bases between the two germline ends. CDR1 and CDR2 from the germline V gene are LNHNV and YYDKDF (reference sequence). The CDR3 extends over 14 amino acids. This specimen belongs to a study of blood T cell repertoires in COVID-19. Study summary: Samples of COVID-19 (acute and convalescent) were obtained from the United States, Italy and Spain. The analysed material was cDNA or gDNA that came from T cells, B-cell-depleted T cells, or PBMCs.

This clonotype was sampled from a man aged 45-60 years with COVID-19, enrolled during active disease. The source material was peripheral blood. This chain uses TRBV15 with TRBJ1-5, with TRBD1 as a possible D gene (6 bases). CDR3 sequence reads: CATSREGGGQPQHF. In nucleotides, the CDR3 is TGTGCCACCAGCAGAGAAGGGGGTGGACAGCCCCAGCATTTT. Full variable domain (missing parts from reference TRBV15 and TRBJ1-5): DAMVIQNPRYQVTQFGKPVTLSCSQTLNHNVMYWYQQKSSQAPKLLFHYYDKDFNNEADTPDNFQSRRPNTSFCFLDIRSPGLGDTAMYLCATSREGGGQPQHFGDGTRLSIL.